This T cell receptor beta chain comes out of a study of blood T cell repertoires in COVID-19. Study-wide context: There were acute and convalescent COVID-19 samples, and they came from the United States, Italy and Spain. PBMCs, B-cell-depleted T cells, or T cells were the source of the cDNA or gDNA that made up the material.

CDR1 and CDR2 (germline): KGHSH, LQKENI. Trimming took 5 bases from V and 5 from J, leaving 11 bases between them. The CDR3 runs to 13 residues. In the authors' workflow: Estimated nucleated cell counts came from reference gene primer amplification. The table came from immunoSEQ multiplex PCR; TCRdb's copy has only in-frame clones and leaves some out. V and J calls and clone size are copied from that table; D and trimming were computed from the DNA. There are tens of thousands of clones in the sample; 86% occur only once, and approximately 7% lies in the top ten. This clone was seen a single time. This sequence originates from a man in his forties or fifties with active COVID-19. The chain employs TRBV18 and TRBJ2-3, with a tentative D call TRBD2 (5 bases). Sequencing was performed on peripheral blood. CDR3 protein: CASSEGWGDTQYF. DNA of the CDR3: TGTGCCAGCTCAGAGGGTTGGGGAGATACGCAGTATTTT.